Listed below are T cell receptor beta chains from one sample, sequenced in a study of T cells and Merkel cell carcinoma outcomes. Assay used: immunoSEQ multiplex PCR; TCRdb lists only in-frame clones, some missing. Of roughly 4,800 clones listed, around 83% are singletons. What was sequenced was tumor tissue from Merkel cell carcinoma. All receptors derive from a human donor with Merkel cell carcinoma. Both conserved end residues are part of each CDR3. The D gene is left open where the match is weak. Clone size is shown for a subset of rows, as once, few, many or a class of expanded clone.

clone_size | d_call | j_call | v_call | cdr3_aa | cdr3_nt
NA | NA | TRBJ1-4 | TRBV27 | CASSGSGATNEKLFF | TGTGCCAGCAGCGGTTCAGGAGCAACTAATGAAAAACTGTTTTTT
NA | NA | TRBJ2-1 | TRBV29-1 | CSVTRRGLSYNEQFF | TGCAGCGTTACGAGGCGGGGTCTCTCCTACAATGAGCAGTTCTTC
NA | NA | TRBJ1-1 | TRBV7-9 | CASSLALGQATEAFF | TGTGCCAGCAGCTTAGCTTTAGGGCAGGCAACTGAAGCTTTCTTT
NA | TRBD2 | TRBJ2-5 | TRBV5-1 | CASTSRFQSASGRAETQYF | TGCGCCAGCACCTCTCGGTTCCAGTCGGCTAGCGGGAGGGCCGAGACCCAGTACTTC
NA | NA | TRBJ2-3 | TRBV7-2 | CASAMAVEQYF | TGTGCCAGCGCGATGGCGGTTGAGCAGTATTTT
few | NA | TRBJ1-1 | TRBV19 | CASYDRGNTEAFF | TGTGCCTCCTATGATAGGGGGAACACTGAAGCTTTCTTT
NA | NA | TRBJ1-6 | TRBV5-6 | CASSLASGDNSPLHF | TGTGCCAGCAGCTTGGCTAGTGGGGACAATTCACCCCTCCACTTT
NA | TRBD2 | TRBJ2-3 | TRBV29-1 | CSAPGGHTDTQYF | TGCAGCGCTCCGGGGGGGCACACAGATACGCAGTATTTT
NA | TRBD1 | TRBJ2-1 | TRBV5-4 | CASSTRQGGNEQFF | TGTGCCAGCAGCACCCGACAGGGGGGCAATGAGCAGTTCTTC
once | NA | TRBJ2-2 | TRBV9 | CASTWGRDGGELFF | TGTGCCAGCACCTGGGGCAGGGACGGCGGGGAGCTGTTTTTT
NA | NA | TRBJ1-6 | TRBV19 | CASSQGYSPLHF | TGTGCCAGTAGTCAGGGGTACTCACCCCTCCACTTT
NA | NA | TRBJ1-3 | TRBV7-9 | CASSLGGPLSGNTIYF | TGTGCCAGCAGCTTGGGGGGCCCTCTCTCTGGAAACACCATATATTTT
NA | NA | TRBJ1-5 | TRBV6-5 | CASSSRGGNQPQHF | TGTGCCAGCAGTTCGCGGGGCGGCAATCAGCCCCAGCATTTT
NA | TRBD1 | TRBJ1-1 | TRBV9 | CASSAIDRGFTEAFF | TGTGCCAGCAGCGCAATTGACAGGGGGTTCACTGAAGCTTTCTTT
NA | NA | TRBJ2-3 | TRBV10-3 | CAISGGGQSTDTQYF | TGTGCCATCAGTGGGGGCGGGCAGAGCACAGATACGCAGTATTTT
NA | NA | TRBJ1-2 | TRBV7-8 | CASSLGPTGGYTF | TGTGCCAGCAGCCTAGGACCCACCGGGGGCTACACCTTC
few | TRBD1 | TRBJ1-1 | TRBV9 | CASSVPRGGPGDTEAFF | TGTGCCAGCAGCGTACCCAGGGGGGGGCCAGGGGACACTGAAGCTTTCTTT
NA | NA | TRBJ1-3 | TRBV10-3 | CAISGGRASGNTIYF | TGTGCCATCAGTGGTGGACGGGCTAGCGGAAACACCATATATTTT
NA | NA | TRBJ1-1 | TRBV7-9 | CASSLPINTEAFF | TGTGCCAGCAGCTTACCCATAAACACTGAAGCTTTCTTT
NA | NA | TRBJ1-1 | TRBV18 | CASSPIRTAEEAFF | TGTGCCAGCTCACCAATACGGACAGCCGAGGAAGCTTTCTTT
NA | NA | TRBJ2-3 | TRBV5-4 | CASSPYLDTQYF | TGTGCCAGCAGCCCCTACTTGGATACGCAGTATTTT
few | NA | TRBJ1-3 | TRBV7-2 | CASSSGPGSGNTIYF | TGTGCCAGCAGCTCGGGACCGGGCTCTGGAAACACCATATATTTT
few | NA | TRBJ2-7 | TRBV7-9 | CASSLDRWYEQYF | TGTGCCAGCAGCTTAGACAGGTGGTACGAGCAGTACTTC
NA | NA | TRBJ2-7 | TRBV5-6 | CASSAGTLERWEQYF | TGTGCCAGCAGCGCCGGAACCCTCGAGAGGTGGGAGCAGTACTTC
once | TRBD2 | TRBJ2-5 | TRBV5-5 | CASVNSGTSFQETQYF | TGTGCCAGCGTCAATTCCGGGACTAGCTTCCAAGAGACCCAGTACTTC
NA | NA | TRBJ2-3 | TRBV27 | CASSLSTGTDTQYF | TGTGCCAGCAGTTTATCCACAGGGACAGATACGCAGTATTTT
NA | TRBD2 | TRBJ2-1 | TRBV7-9 | CASSLAGVDEQFF | TGTGCCAGCAGCCTAGCGGGAGTTGATGAGCAGTTCTTC
NA | NA | TRBJ1-1 | TRBV6-5 | CASSIQLNTEAFF | TGTGCCAGCAGTATACAGTTGAACACTGAAGCTTTCTTT
NA | TRBD2 | TRBJ2-3 | TRBV9 | CASSVEFGASGKPSTDTQYF | TGTGCCAGCAGCGTAGAATTTGGGGCTAGCGGGAAGCCTAGCACAGATACGCAGTATTTT
NA | NA | TRBJ2-7 | TRBV2 | CASSEGRGTYEQYF | TGTGCCAGCAGTGAAGGCAGGGGCACCTACGAGCAGTACTTC
NA | TRBD1 | TRBJ2-5 | TRBV7-8 | CASTNRQGRETQYF | TGTGCCAGCACCAACCGACAGGGGCGTGAGACCCAGTACTTC